The 3 T cell receptor beta chains below all came from one sample that was sequenced in a study of blood T cell repertoires in COVID-19. Profiled with immunoSEQ multiplex PCR; TCRdb holds only in-frame clones, not every one. The profile shows approximately 70,000 clones, just over 85% of them singletons. Sequencing was performed on peripheral blood. Receptors were obtained from an older man with active or convalescent COVID-19.

The chain employs TRBV3-1 (or the pseudogene TRBV3-2) and TRBJ1-5; 7 bases are a match to TRBD1. The germline gives CDR1 LGHDT, CDR2 YNNKEL (reference sequence). J lost 4 bases, V lost 2 bases, and 2 bases had no gene match. This CDR3 comprises 14 residues. The CDR3 nucleotides are TGTGCCAGCAGCCAAAGGGACAGTAATCAGCCCCAGCATTTT. This sequence encodes CASSQRDSNQPQHF.

The rearrangement links TRBV19 to TRBJ2-7; tentatively, D is TRBD2 (6 bases). V lost 5 bases and J 3 bases, leaving 20 bases between the germline ends. The CDR3 contains 16 residues. Per germline, CDR1 LNHDA and CDR2 SQIVND (reference sequence). In nucleotides, the CDR3 is TGTGCCAGTAGTGCAGTTGCCCGGGACTCCCGCTACGAGCAGTACTTC. Translation: CASSAVARDSRYEQYF.

The chain is built from TRBV10-3 and TRBJ1-1; 8 nucleotides agree with TRBD1. This CDR3 has 16 amino acids. Germline V gives CDR1 ENHRY, CDR2 SYGVKD. The trim removed 5 bases at V and 5 bases at J, leaving 13 bases unmatched. CDR3: CAISLSRQGPNTEAFF. DNA of the CDR3: TGTGCCATCAGTTTAAGTCGACAGGGGCCAAATACTGAAGCTTTCTTT.